Listed below are T cell receptor beta chains from one sample, sequenced in a study of response to subunit inactivated influenza vaccine. Via MiXCR, TCRdb re-called the RT-PCR reads, giving one row per CDR3 protein. The sample has some 500,000 distinct CDR3 sequences, approximately 13% seen once; the top ten hold roughly 13%. The sample in question was PBMCs from blood, obtained roughly 6 weeks after vaccination. These TCRs come from a man aged 45-60 years who received an inactivated influenza vaccine. Each CDR3 is given without its conserved first and last residue. Each record gives: V gene, clone size, CDR3 protein. Rows give clone size only sometimes, using once, few, many, or a class for an expanded clone.

TRBV27,.,ASSLKGTGRGGELF
TRBV11-2,.,ASSLESSSNQPQH
TRBV6-2/TRBV6-3,few,ASSYVGVDEQF
TRBV12-3/TRBV12-4,few,ATQGGGILDGNTIY
TRBV20-1,few,SARRTEETQY
TRBV6-5,few,ASSYYSGGAHEQF
TRBV12-3/TRBV12-4,.,ASMGLVRTTNEKLF
TRBV12-3/TRBV12-4,many,ASSRAVGNQPQH
TRBV25-1,.,ASSSSSYSGNTIY
TRBV18,few,ASRQDGNEQF
TRBV2,.,ASSASLTSLLRTDTQY
TRBV29-1,many,SVAAGETYEQY
TRBV3-1,few,ASSPVYTTGELF
TRBV7-2,.,ASSLGNSLFSYEQY
TRBV7-9,few,ASSSARSEQY
TRBV29-1,many,SVEGWGSSYEQY
TRBV7-2,few,ASSSVAGWETQY
TRBV6-1,few,ASSPQGVVTEAF
TRBV24-1,few,ATSDGTPSGDQY
TRBV5-1,.,ASSTGGSSTDTQY
TRBV2,.,ASSEVHIVAGREEQY
TRBV24-1,.,ATSDSKTGYLHEQF
TRBV28,many,ASSLVSLAGGVSEDEQF
TRBV29-1,few,SVELTVTYNEQF
TRBV25-1,.,ASSDRGTPNEKLF
TRBV4-2,few,ASSQGRAYPNEQY
TRBV30,.,AWSTGTGGGNEQF